Below, one T cell receptor (beta chain) is given with its context. The protocol was immunoSEQ multiplex PCR, while the TCRdb copy is restricted to in-frame clones and leaves out a portion. The data contain 4,500 to 5,500 clones, 80% to 90% of them singletons. The sample comes from a study of STAT5B mutations in CD4+ large granular lymphocyte leukemia. V lost 6 bases and J lost 5; bases outside the gene matches: 6. The CDR3 sequence is 13 residues long. CDR1 is SGHNT and CDR2 is YENEEA in the germline V gene. The sequence was collected from a man aged 35 to 55 with CD4+ T-cell large granular lymphocyte leukemia. The sequencing sample was made of PBMCs. V and J are TRBV11-3 and TRBJ1-1, with TRBD1 matching 7 bases. DNA for the CDR3: TGTGCCAGCAGGCAGGGGGTGAGGACTGAAGCTTTCTTT. Translation gives CASRQGVRTEAFF.